The present TCR beta chain was sequenced within a study of T cells in localized non-small cell lung cancer. Study conclusions and caveats: The highest T cell clonality was in uninvolved adjacent lung, above tumor. Higher adjacent-lung clonality was associated with shorter survival. Only one tumor region was sequenced, so heterogeneity remains possible. Adjacent lung was found to contain a median roughly 60 of the top 100 tumor clones.

In its sample, this clone was seen once. Its specificity is unknown. The table came from immunoSEQ multiplex PCR; TCRdb's copy has only in-frame clones and leaves some out. The sample contains about 55,000 clones, approximately 80% of which appear only once. The germline V gene encodes CDR1 SGHTS and CDR2 YDEGEE. This CDR3 has 12 amino acids. V was cut by 2 bases and J by 8 bases, with 10 bases left in between. The sequencing used peripheral blood mononuclear cells, collected before any cancer treatment. The gene calls are TRBV5-8 and TRBJ1-2; D gene uncertain. The TCR originated in a man aged 35-69 years with stage III lung adenocarcinoma. As DNA, the CDR3 is TGTGCCAGCAGCTTTTTAGGGAACGGCTACACCTTC. Translated, it gives CASSFLGNGYTF.